The present T cell receptor (beta chain) was sequenced within a study of PD-1 blockade in classical Hodgkin lymphoma. Background on the study: Patients had nivolumab dosed at 3 mg/kg, delivered intravenously every 2 weeks.

The germline gives CDR1 SGHKS, CDR2 YYEKEE (reference sequence). The ends lost 3 bases at V and 0 bases at J; junction bases unmatched: 5. This CDR3 is 17 amino acids long. Every patient was affected by relapse after autologous stem cell transplantation, while exposure to brentuximab vedotin was not uniform. The study, taken as a whole, reports: Complete responders matched newly diagnosed patients in baseline diversity. Unlike CD8+ TCR diversity, which did not rise significantly by C4D1, CD4+ TCR diversity did. Reports indicated that newly diagnosed patients had lower baseline TCR diversity than healthy donors did.

Generated by immunoSEQ multiplex PCR, the TCRdb table keeps only in-frame clones and is missing some. The sample records 98,000 or so clones, 80% to 90% being singletons. On this clone itself: Its antigen is still unknown.

This sequence joins TRBV5-5 and TRBJ2-6; TRBD1 aligns across 8 bases. The material was peripheral blood mononuclear cells (PBMCs), obtained before the second cycle of nivolumab. This clonotype originated in a human donor with classical Hodgkin lymphoma. The CDR3 region has the DNA TGTGCCAGCAGCTCCGGGACAGGTATCTCTGGGGCCAACGTCCTGACTTTC. Translated: CASSSGTGISGANVLTF.